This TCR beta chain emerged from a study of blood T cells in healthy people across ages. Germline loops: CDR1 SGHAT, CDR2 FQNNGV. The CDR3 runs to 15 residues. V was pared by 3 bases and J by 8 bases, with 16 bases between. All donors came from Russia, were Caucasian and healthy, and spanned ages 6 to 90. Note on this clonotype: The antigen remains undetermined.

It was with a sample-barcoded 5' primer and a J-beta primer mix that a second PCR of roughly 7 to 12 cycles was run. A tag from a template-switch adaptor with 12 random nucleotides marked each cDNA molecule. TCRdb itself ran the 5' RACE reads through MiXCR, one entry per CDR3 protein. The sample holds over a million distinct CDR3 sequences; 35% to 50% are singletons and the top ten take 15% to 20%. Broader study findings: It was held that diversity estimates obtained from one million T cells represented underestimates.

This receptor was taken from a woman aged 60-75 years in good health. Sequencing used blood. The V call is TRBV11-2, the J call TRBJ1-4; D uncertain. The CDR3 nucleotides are TGTGCCAGCAGCTTTACCCCGGTCCAGGCAGAAAAACTGTTTTTT. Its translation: CASSFTPVQAEKLFF.